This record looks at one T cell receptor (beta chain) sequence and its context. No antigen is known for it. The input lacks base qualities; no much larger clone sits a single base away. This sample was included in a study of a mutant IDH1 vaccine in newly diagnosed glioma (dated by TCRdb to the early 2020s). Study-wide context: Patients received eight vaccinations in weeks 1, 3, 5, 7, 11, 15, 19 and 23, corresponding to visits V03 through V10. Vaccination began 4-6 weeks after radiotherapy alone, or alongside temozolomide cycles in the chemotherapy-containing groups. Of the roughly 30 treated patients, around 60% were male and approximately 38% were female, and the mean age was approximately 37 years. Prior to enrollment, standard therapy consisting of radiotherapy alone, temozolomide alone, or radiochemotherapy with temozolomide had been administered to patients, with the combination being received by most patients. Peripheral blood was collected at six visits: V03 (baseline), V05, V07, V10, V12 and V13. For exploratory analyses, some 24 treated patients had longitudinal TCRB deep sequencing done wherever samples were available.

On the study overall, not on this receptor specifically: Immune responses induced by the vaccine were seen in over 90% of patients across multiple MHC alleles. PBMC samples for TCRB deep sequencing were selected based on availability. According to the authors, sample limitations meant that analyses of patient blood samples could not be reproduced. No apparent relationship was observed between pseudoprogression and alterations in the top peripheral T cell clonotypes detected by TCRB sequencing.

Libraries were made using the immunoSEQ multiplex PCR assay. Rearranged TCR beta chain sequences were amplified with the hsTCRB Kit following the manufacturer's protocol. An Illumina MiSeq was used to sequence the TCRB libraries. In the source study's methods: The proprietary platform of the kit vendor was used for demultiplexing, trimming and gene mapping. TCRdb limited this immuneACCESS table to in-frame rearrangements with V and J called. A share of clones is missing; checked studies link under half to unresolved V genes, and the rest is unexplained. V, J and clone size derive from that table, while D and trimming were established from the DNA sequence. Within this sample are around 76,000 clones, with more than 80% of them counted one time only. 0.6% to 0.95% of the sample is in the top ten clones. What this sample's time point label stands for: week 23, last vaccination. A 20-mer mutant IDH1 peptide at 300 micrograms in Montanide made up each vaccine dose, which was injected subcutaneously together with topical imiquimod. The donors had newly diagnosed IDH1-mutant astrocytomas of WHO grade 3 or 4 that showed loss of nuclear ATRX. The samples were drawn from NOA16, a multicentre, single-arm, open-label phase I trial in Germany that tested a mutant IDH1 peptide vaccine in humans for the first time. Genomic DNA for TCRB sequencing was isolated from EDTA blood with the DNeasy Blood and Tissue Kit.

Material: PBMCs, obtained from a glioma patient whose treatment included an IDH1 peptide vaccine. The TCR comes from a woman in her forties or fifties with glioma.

The DNA sequence follows: TGTGCCAGCAGCCAAGTAGGCAGGATCTCTGGAAACACCATATATTTT. Translated, this gives CASSQVGRISGNTIYF. This chain is built from TRBV14 and TRBJ1-3, with the D gene call left open. V is clipped by 1 base and J by 0 bases, and the sequence between their germline boundaries is 10 bases long. The CDR3 spans 16 residues, from the cysteine through the phenylalanine. Kept here is only the CDR3 DNA, which spans 48 bases and is read in frame from base 1. The germline V gene encodes CDR1 SGHDN and CDR2 FVKESK.